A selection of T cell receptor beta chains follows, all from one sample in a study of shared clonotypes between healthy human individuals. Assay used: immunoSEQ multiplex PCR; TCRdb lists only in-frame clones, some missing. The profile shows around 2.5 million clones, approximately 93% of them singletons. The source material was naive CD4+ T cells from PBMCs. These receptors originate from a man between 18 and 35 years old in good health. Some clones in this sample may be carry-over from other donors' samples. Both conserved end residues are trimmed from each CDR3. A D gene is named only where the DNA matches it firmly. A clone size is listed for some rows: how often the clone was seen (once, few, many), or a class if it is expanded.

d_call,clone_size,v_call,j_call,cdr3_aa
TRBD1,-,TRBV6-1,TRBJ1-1,ASSVLTGGTEAF
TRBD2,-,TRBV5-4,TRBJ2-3,ASTKGTSGKPSTDTQY
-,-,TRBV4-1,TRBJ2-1,ASSTPPGGAYNEQF
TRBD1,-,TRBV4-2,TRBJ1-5,ASSLGQGDQPQH
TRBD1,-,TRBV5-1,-,ASSYMTGTAYEQY
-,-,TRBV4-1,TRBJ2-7,ASSPPGGEQY
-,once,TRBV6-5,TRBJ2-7,ASSYSGLEPYEQY
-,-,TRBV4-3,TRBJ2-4,ASSRALANIQY
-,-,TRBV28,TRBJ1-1,ASSLSADTEAF
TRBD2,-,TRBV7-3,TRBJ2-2,ASSPGGAGELF
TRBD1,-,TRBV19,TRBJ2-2,APGQGYDGELF
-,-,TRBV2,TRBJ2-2,ASSDEVTGELF
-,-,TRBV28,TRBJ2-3,ATRKPGVGTDTQY
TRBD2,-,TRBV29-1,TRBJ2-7,SVGGLAGTGEQY
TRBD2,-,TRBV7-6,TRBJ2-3,ASSLMTSGVSTDTQY
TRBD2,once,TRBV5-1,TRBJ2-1,ASSREGQEYNEQF
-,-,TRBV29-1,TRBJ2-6,SVEDPGANVLT
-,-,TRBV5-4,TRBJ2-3,ASSLGREGALYTQY
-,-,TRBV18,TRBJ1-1,ASSPTDTNTEAF
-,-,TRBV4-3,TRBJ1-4,ASSQGGLYNEKLF
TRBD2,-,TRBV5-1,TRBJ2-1,ASSYTSGDYNEQF
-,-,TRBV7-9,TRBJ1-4,ASSSGQNEKLF
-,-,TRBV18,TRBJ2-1,ASSPPGGGSYNEQF
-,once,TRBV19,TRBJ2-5,ASSIARSQETQY
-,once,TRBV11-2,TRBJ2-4,ASSSNRGLNIQY
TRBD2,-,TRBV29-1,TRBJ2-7,SVGTLAGAGEQY